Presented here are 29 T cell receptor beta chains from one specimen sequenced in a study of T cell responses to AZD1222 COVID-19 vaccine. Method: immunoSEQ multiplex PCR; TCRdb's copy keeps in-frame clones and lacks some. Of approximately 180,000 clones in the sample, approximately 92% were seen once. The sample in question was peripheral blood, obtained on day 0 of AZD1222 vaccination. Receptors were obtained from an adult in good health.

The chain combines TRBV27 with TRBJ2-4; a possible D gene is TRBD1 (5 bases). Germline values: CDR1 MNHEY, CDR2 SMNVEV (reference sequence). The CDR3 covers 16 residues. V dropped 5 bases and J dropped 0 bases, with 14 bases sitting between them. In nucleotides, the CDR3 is TGTGCCAGCAGTCCACAGGCTCCCGTAGCCAAAAACATTCAGTACTTC. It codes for CASSPQAPVAKNIQYF.

CDR3 amino acids: CASSDRDRDNQPQHF. CDR3 DNA: TGTGCCAGCTCAGACCGGGACAGGGACAATCAGCCCCAGCATTTT. The J gene is TRBJ1-5, the V gene TRBV18; TRBD1 matches at 9 bases. CDR1 KGHSH and CDR2 LQKENI come from the germline V gene. The CDR3 totals 15 residues. The V gene end was trimmed by 5 bases and the J gene end by 3 bases; junction bases not matched to a gene: 5.

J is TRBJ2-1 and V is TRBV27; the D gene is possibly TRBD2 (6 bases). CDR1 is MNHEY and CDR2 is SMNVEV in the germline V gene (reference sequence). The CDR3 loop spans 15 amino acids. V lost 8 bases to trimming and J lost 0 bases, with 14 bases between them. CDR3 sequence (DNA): TGTGCCAGCTCCTGGGCTAGCGACTCCTACAATGAGCAGTTCTTC. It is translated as CASSWASDSYNEQFF.

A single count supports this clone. CDR3 coding DNA: TGTGCCACCAGGGAAGGGCAGTCGAACACTGAAGCTTTCTTT. This gives the protein CATREGQSNTEAFF. The chain combines TRBV24-1 with TRBJ1-1; D is ambiguous. The germline V gene has CDR1 KGHDR and CDR2 SFDVKD. Trimming removed 7 bases at V and 1 base at J, with 12 bases between. This CDR3 has 14 amino acids.

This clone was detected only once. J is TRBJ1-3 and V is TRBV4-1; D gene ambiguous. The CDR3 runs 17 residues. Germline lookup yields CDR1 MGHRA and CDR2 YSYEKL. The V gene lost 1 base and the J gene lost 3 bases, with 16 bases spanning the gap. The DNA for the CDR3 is TGCGCCAGCAGCCAAGGTTCCCAGACCCTCGGTGGAAACACCATATATTTT. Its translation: CASSQGSQTLGGNTIYF.

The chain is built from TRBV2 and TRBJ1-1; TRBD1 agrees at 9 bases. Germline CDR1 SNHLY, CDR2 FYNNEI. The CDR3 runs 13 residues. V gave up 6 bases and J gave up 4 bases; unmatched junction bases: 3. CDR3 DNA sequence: TGTGCCAGCAGGGACAGGGGACGCACTGAAGCTTTCTTT. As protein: CASRDRGRTEAFF.

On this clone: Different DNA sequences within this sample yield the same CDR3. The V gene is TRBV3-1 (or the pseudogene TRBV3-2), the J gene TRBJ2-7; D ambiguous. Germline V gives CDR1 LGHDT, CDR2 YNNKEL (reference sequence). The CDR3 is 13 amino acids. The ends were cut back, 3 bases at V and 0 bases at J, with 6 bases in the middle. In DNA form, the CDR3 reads TGTGCCAGCAGCCAGGGGATCTCCTACGAGCAGTACTTC. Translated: CASSQGISYEQYF.

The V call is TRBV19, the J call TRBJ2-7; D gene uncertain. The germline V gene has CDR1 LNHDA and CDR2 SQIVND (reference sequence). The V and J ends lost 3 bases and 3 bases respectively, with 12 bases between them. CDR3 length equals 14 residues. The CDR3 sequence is CASSIGRPSYEQYF. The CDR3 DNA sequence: TGTGCCAGTAGTATCGGTCGGCCGAGCTACGAGCAGTACTTC.

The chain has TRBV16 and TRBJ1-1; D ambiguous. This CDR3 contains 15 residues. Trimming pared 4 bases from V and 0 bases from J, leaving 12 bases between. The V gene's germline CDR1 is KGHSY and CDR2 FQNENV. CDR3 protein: CASSPSFFMNTEAFF. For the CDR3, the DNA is TGTGCCAGCAGCCCCAGCTTCTTTATGAACACTGAAGCTTTCTTT.

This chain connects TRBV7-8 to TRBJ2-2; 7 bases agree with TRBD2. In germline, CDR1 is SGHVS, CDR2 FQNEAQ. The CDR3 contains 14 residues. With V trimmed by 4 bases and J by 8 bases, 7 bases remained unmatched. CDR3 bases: TGTGCCAGCAGCTATCGGACTAGTTTGGGGGAGCTGTTTTTT. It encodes CASSYRTSLGELFF.

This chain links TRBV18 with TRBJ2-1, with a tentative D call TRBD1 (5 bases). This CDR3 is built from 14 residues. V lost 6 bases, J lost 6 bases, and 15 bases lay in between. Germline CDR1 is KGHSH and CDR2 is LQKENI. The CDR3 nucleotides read TGTGCCAGCTCCCTGGTTGACAGTCCCAATGAGCAGTTCTTC. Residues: CASSLVDSPNEQFF.

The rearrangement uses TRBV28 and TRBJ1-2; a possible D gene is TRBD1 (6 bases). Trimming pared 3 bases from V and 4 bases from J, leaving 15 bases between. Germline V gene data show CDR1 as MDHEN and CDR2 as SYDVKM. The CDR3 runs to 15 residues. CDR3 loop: CASSFGGGRSYGYTF. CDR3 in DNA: TGTGCCAGCAGTTTCGGTGGGGGGCGATCCTATGGCTACACCTTC.

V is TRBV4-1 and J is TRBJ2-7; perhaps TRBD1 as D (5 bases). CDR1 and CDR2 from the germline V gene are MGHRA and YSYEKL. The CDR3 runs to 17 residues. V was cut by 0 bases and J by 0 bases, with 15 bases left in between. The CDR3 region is CASSQDFRDGASYEQYV. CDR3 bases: TGCGCCAGCAGCCAAGATTTCAGGGATGGGGCCTCCTACGAGCAGTACGTC.

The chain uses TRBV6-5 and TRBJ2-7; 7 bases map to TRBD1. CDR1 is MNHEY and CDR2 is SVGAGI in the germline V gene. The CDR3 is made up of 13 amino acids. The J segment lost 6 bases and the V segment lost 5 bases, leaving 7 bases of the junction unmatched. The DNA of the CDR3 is TGTGCCAGCAGTAAGACAGGGACCCCCGAGCAGTACTTC. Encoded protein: CASSKTGTPEQYF.

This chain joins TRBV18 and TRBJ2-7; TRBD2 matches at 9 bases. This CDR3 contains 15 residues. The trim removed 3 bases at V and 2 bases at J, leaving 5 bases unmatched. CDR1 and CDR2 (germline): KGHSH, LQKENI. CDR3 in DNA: TGTGCCAGCTCACCGGGACTAGCCGAAACCTACGAGCAGTACTTC. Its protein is CASSPGLAETYEQYF.

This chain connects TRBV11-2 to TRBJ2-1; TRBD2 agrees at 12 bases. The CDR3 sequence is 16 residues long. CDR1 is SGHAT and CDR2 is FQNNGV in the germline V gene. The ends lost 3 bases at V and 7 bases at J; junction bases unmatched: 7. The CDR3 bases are TGTGCCAGCAGCTTGCTCTCCGGGACTAGCGGGAATGAGCAGTTCTTC. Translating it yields CASSLLSGTSGNEQFF.

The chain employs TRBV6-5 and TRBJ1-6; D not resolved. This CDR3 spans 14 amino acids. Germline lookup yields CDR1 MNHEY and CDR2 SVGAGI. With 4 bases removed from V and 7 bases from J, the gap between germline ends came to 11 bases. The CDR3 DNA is TGTGCCAGCAGTTCCGAGGGCATCAATTCACCCCTCCACTTT. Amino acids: CASSSEGINSPLHF.

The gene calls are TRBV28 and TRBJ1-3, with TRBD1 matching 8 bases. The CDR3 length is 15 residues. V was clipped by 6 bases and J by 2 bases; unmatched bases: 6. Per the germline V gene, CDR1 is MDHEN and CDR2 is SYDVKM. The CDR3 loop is CASSQRTGTGNTIYF. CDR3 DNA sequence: TGTGCCAGCAGCCAACGGACAGGGACTGGAAACACCATATATTTT.

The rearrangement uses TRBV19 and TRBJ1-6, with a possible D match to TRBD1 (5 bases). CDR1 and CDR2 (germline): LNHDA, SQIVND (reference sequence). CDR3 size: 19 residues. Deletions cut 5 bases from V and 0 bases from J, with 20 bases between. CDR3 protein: CASSPSWGDMSSYNSPLHF. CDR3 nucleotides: TGTGCCAGTAGTCCCAGTTGGGGCGATATGAGCTCCTATAATTCACCCCTCCACTTT. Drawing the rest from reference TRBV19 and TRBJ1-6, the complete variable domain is DGGITQSPKYLFRKEGQNVTLSCEQNLNHDAMYWYRQDPGQGLRLIYYSQIVNDFQKGDIAEGYSVSREKKESFPLTVTSAQKNPTAFYLCASSPSWGDMSSYNSPLHFGNGTRLTVT.

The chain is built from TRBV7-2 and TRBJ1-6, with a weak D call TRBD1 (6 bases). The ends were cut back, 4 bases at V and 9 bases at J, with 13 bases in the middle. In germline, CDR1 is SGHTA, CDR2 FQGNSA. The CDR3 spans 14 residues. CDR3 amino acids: CASSSRQVSSPLHF. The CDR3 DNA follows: TGTGCCAGCAGCTCGAGACAGGTTTCTTCACCCCTCCACTTT.

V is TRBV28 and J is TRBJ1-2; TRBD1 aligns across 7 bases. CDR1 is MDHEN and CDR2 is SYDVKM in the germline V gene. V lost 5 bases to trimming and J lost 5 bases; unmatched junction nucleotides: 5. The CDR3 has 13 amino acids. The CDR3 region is CASSRQGLYGYTF. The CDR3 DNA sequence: TGTGCCAGCAGTCGACAGGGTCTGTATGGCTACACCTTC.

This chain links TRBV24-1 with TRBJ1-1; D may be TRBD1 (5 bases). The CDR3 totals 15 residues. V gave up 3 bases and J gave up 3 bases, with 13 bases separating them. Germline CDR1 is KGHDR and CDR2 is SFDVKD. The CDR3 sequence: CATSDGRGLDTEAFF. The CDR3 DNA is TGTGCCACCAGTGATGGGCGGGGCTTAGACACTGAAGCTTTCTTT.

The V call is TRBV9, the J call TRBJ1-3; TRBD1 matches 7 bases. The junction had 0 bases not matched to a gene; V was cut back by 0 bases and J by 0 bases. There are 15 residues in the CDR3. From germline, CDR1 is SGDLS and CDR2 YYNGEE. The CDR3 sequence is CASSVGQGSGNTIYF. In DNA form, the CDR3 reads TGTGCCAGCAGCGTAGGACAGGGCTCTGGAAACACCATATATTTT.

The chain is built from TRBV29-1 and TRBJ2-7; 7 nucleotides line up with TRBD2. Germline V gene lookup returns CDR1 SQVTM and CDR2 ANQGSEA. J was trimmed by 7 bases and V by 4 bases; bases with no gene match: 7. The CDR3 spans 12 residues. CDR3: CSVVFGGREQYF. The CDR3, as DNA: TGCAGCGTTGTTTTCGGGGGGAGGGAGCAGTACTTC.

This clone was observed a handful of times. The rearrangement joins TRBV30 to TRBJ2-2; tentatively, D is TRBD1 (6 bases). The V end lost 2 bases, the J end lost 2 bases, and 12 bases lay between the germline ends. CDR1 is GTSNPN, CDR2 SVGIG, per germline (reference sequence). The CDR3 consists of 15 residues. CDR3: CAWSPWTANTGELFF. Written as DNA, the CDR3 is TGTGCCTGGAGTCCCTGGACAGCAAACACCGGGGAGCTGTTTTTT. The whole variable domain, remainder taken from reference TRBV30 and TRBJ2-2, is SQTIHQWPATLVQPVGSPLSLECTVEGTSNPNLYWYRQAAGRGLQLLFYSVGIGQISSEVPQNLSASRPQDRQFILSSKKLLLSDSGFYLCAWSPWTANTGELFFGEGSRLTVL.

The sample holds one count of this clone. The CDR3 DNA reads TGTGCCAGCAGTTTTTTGGTTCGAGATACGCAGTATTTT. Its protein product is CASSFLVRDTQYF. The rearrangement joins TRBV12-3 or TRBV12-4 to TRBJ2-3; no clear D. This CDR3 has 13 amino acids. V gave up 3 bases and J gave up 5 bases, with 9 bases separating them.

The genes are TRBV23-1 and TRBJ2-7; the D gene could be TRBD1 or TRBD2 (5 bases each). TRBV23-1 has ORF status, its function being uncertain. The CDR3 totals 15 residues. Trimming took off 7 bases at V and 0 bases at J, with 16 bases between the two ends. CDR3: CASTNRDGDSYEQYF. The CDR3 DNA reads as TGCGCCAGCACTAACCGGGACGGTGACTCCTACGAGCAGTACTTC.

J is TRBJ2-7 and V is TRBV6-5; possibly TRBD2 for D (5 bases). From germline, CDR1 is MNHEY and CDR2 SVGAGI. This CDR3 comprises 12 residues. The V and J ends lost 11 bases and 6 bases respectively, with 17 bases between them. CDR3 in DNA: TGTGCCTCGACCGTAGGAGGCCGCGAGCAGTACTTC. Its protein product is CASTVGGREQYF.

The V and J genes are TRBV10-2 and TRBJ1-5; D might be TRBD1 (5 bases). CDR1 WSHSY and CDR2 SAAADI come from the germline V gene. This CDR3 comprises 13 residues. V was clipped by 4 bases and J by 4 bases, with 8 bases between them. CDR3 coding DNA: TGCGCCAGCAGTGGTCGGGGGAATCAGCCCCAGCATTTT. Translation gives CASSGRGNQPQHF.